This T cell receptor (beta chain) came from a study of response to subunit inactivated influenza vaccine listed by TCRdb under 2018. General notes on the study: Deep quantitative profiling of the T cell receptor repertoire was used in the study to follow responses to a trivalent subunit inactivated influenza vaccine. The investigation overall reported the following: The authors proposed that each seasonal influenza vaccination may bring in only a limited number of new T cells.

From the cysteine up to the phenylalanine, the CDR3 has a length of 20 residues. Only CDR3 DNA remains: 60 bases, in frame from the first base. Looking up the germline V gene yields CDR1 SGHRS and CDR2 YFSETQ. For this chain, trimming is 3 bases at the V end and 0 bases at the J end, and the number of junction bases without a gene match is 16. The library relied on RT-PCR. Sequencing instrument: Illumina HiSeq 2500. TCRdb reworked the public reads: Q25 trimming with fastp, MiXCR clone assembly, productive beta chains retained. Records with the same CDR3 protein are collapsed into one entry carrying the most frequent genes and DNA. The sample data list 150,000 to 200,000 distinct CDR3 sequences, and about a tenth of these were observed just once. In total, the top ten clones hold approximately 10% of the sample. This clonotype showed up many times. Its cognate antigen has yet to be identified. Base qualities were left out, and no much larger clone turns up one base away.

The input for sequencing was non-naive T cells sorted from PBMCs, taken on the day of vaccination. The label giving this sample's cell subset or site can be read as: memory T cell fraction. The chain links TRBV5-1 with TRBJ2-1; 9 middle bases align to TRBD1. This TCR derives from a man aged 45-65 years who received an inactivated influenza vaccine. Donor details come from another sample of the same person, matched by shared clones. The sequence in DNA is TGCGCCAGCAGCTCCTCGTATGGGACAGGGCAGATTAGCTCCTACAATGAGCAGTTCTTC. Its translation is CASSSSYGTGQISSYNEQFF.